This is a list of T cell receptor beta chains from one sample in a study of vaccination and CD4 T cells after COVID-19. TCRdb re-called the PCR reads through MiXCR, storing one row per CDR3 protein. The data show some 10,000 distinct CDR3 sequences, with under 50% seen just once and around 12% held by the top ten. Antigens of these TCRs are unknown. Sequences were obtained from CD4+ T cells from blood, cultured in vitro. These receptor sequences come from a human donor in good health. Both conserved end residues are part of each CDR3. A D gene is named only where the DNA matches it firmly. The size field is filled for only some rows; it gives once, few, many or a size class.

j_gene: TRBJ2-7; v_gene: TRBV6-2/TRBV6-3; d_gene: .; abundance: few; CDR3nt: TGTGCCAGCAGTTACCCGGGGCAGGCTTACTACGAGCAGTACTTC; CDR3aa: CASSYPGQAYYEQYF
j_gene: TRBJ2-5; v_gene: TRBV20-1; d_gene: .; abundance: few; CDR3nt: TGCAGTGCTAGAGATATTACCCAGGGAGGCCAAGGGACCCAGTACTTC; CDR3aa: CSARDITQGGQGTQYF
j_gene: TRBJ1-5; v_gene: TRBV20-1; d_gene: TRBD1; abundance: few; CDR3nt: TGCAGTGCTAGAGATCCTCAGGGGGTGATAGGGCAGCCCCAGCATTTT; CDR3aa: CSARDPQGVIGQPQHF
j_gene: TRBJ1-1; v_gene: TRBV6-1; d_gene: .; abundance: .; CDR3nt: TGTGCCAGCAGTGAATTGGGTCAGGGGAACACTGAAGCTTTCTTT; CDR3aa: CASSELGQGNTEAFF
j_gene: TRBJ2-7; v_gene: TRBV5-4; d_gene: .; abundance: .; CDR3nt: TGTGCCAGCAGGGCCTCTGGGGGGACCTACGAGCAGTACTTC; CDR3aa: CASRASGGTYEQYF
j_gene: TRBJ2-6; v_gene: TRBV10-3; d_gene: TRBD1; abundance: few; CDR3nt: TGTGCCATCAGTCACCCGGGGGGGGACAGGGGAAGATCCGGGGCCAACGTCCTGACTTTC; CDR3aa: CAISHPGGDRGRSGANVLTF
j_gene: TRBJ2-5; v_gene: TRBV20-1; d_gene: .; abundance: .; CDR3nt: TGCAGTGCCCAGCAGGGGTACCAAGAGACCCAGTACTTC; CDR3aa: CSAQQGYQETQYF
j_gene: TRBJ2-1; v_gene: TRBV20-1; d_gene: .; abundance: once; CDR3nt: TGCAGTGCTAGAGAGCGCAGCGGGTCCTACAATGAGCAGTTCTTC; CDR3aa: CSARERSGSYNEQFF
j_gene: TRBJ1-4; v_gene: TRBV20-1; d_gene: .; abundance: .; CDR3nt: TGCAGTGCACTGGACCGTGCAACTAATGAAAAACTGTTTTTT; CDR3aa: CSALDRATNEKLFF
j_gene: TRBJ1-6; v_gene: TRBV14; d_gene: TRBD1; abundance: .; CDR3nt: TGTGCCAGCAGCCGGACAGGGGGCGGTAATTCACCCCTCCACTTT; CDR3aa: CASSRTGGGNSPLHF
j_gene: TRBJ2-5; v_gene: TRBV7-6; d_gene: TRBD2; abundance: .; CDR3nt: TGTGCCAGCAGCTTAGGGACGGGAGGCCAGGCGGAGACCCAGTACTTC; CDR3aa: CASSLGTGGQAETQYF
j_gene: TRBJ1-2; v_gene: TRBV18; d_gene: .; abundance: .; CDR3nt: TGTGCCAGCTCACCTCGTTCGGCAGCTCATGGCTACACCTTC; CDR3aa: CASSPRSAAHGYTF
j_gene: TRBJ1-6; v_gene: TRBV28; d_gene: .; abundance: .; CDR3nt: TGTGCCAGCAGTCCCACGTGGAATTCACCCCTCCACTTT; CDR3aa: CASSPTWNSPLHF
j_gene: TRBJ2-7; v_gene: TRBV27; d_gene: .; abundance: .; CDR3nt: TGTGCCAGCAGACCTGGGATAGGTCGGGCCTACGAGCAGTACTTC; CDR3aa: CASRPGIGRAYEQYF
j_gene: TRBJ2-5; v_gene: TRBV4-2; d_gene: TRBD1; abundance: .; CDR3nt: TGTGCCAGCAGCGGCGGACAGGCCCAAGAGACCCAGTACTTC; CDR3aa: CASSGGQAQETQYF
j_gene: TRBJ2-5; v_gene: TRBV7-2; d_gene: .; abundance: few; CDR3nt: TGTGCCAGCAGCTTAGACTCAAGTCAGTACTTC; CDR3aa: CASSLDSSQYF
j_gene: TRBJ2-5; v_gene: TRBV28; d_gene: TRBD2; abundance: .; CDR3nt: TGTGCCAGCATACGAGCGGGAAAAGAGACCCAGTACTTC; CDR3aa: CASIRAGKETQYF
j_gene: TRBJ2-2; v_gene: TRBV6-2/TRBV6-3; d_gene: .; abundance: .; CDR3nt: TGTGCCAGCAGTTATGGGGGGGCAACCGGGGAGCTGTTTTTT; CDR3aa: CASSYGGATGELFF
j_gene: TRBJ2-3; v_gene: TRBV7-3; d_gene: .; abundance: .; CDR3nt: TGTGCCAGCAGCTTACAGGGCAGCGATACGCAGTATTTT; CDR3aa: CASSLQGSDTQYF
j_gene: TRBJ1-1; v_gene: TRBV6-2/TRBV6-3; d_gene: TRBD1; abundance: few; CDR3nt: TGTGCCAGCAGTTACTCGAGGGACAGCATGAACACTGAAGCTTTCTTT; CDR3aa: CASSYSRDSMNTEAFF
j_gene: TRBJ1-3; v_gene: TRBV7-9; d_gene: .; abundance: few; CDR3nt: TGTGCCAGCAGCCGAGGGTTTTCTGGAAACACCATATATTTT; CDR3aa: CASSRGFSGNTIYF
j_gene: TRBJ2-1; v_gene: TRBV7-2; d_gene: .; abundance: few; CDR3nt: TGTGCCAGCAGCTTAACAGGGAATGGGGAGCAGTTCTTC; CDR3aa: CASSLTGNGEQFF
j_gene: TRBJ2-7; v_gene: TRBV27; d_gene: .; abundance: once; CDR3nt: TGTGCCAGCAGTTTATTAGGTGTCAGGGGATACGAGCAGTACTTC; CDR3aa: CASSLLGVRGYEQYF
j_gene: TRBJ1-1; v_gene: TRBV30; d_gene: .; abundance: .; CDR3nt: TGTGCCTGGGGTCAGGGAGGAACTGAAGCTTTCTTT; CDR3aa: CAWGQGGTEAFF
j_gene: TRBJ2-5; v_gene: TRBV7-9; d_gene: TRBD2; abundance: few; CDR3nt: TGTGCCAGCAGCTCATACCAACTAGCGGGAGGGCCTGAGACCCAGTACTTC; CDR3aa: CASSSYQLAGGPETQYF
j_gene: TRBJ2-5; v_gene: TRBV25-1; d_gene: TRBD2; abundance: .; CDR3nt: TGTGCCAGCAGTGAAGGAAGCGGGAAGGAGGTGGAGACCCAGTACTTC; CDR3aa: CASSEGSGKEVETQYF
j_gene: TRBJ2-1; v_gene: TRBV12-3/TRBV12-4; d_gene: TRBD2; abundance: once; CDR3nt: TGTGCCAGCAGTTTGACTAGCGGGAGCCCTAGTGAGCAGTTCTTC; CDR3aa: CASSLTSGSPSEQFF
j_gene: TRBJ2-1; v_gene: TRBV20-1; d_gene: TRBD2; abundance: .; CDR3nt: TGCAGTGCTCGGGCTAGCGGGAACCCTTCCTACAATGAGCAGTTCTTC; CDR3aa: CSARASGNPSYNEQFF
j_gene: TRBJ2-5; v_gene: TRBV19; d_gene: TRBD1; abundance: few; CDR3nt: TGTGCCAGTAGTATGGTGGGGGACAGGGGGCTTAAGGAGACCCAGTACTTC; CDR3aa: CASSMVGDRGLKETQYF
j_gene: TRBJ2-3; v_gene: TRBV9; d_gene: .; abundance: .; CDR3nt: TGTGCCAGCAGCGTAGTGGGGGATACGCAGTATTTT; CDR3aa: CASSVVGDTQYF